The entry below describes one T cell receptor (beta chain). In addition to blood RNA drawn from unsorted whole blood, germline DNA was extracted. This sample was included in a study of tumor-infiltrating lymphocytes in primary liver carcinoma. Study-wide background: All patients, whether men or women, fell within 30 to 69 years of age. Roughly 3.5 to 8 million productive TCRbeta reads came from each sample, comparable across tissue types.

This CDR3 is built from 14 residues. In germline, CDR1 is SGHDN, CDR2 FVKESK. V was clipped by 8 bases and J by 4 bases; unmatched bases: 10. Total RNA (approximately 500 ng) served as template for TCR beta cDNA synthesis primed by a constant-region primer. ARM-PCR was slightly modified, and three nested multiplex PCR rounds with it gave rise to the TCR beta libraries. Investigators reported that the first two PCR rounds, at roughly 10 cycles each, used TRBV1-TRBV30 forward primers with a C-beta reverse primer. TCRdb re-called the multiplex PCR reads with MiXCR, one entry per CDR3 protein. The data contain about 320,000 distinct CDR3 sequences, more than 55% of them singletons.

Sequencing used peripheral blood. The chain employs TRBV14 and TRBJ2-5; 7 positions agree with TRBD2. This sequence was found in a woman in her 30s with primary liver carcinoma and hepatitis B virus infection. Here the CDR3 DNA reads TGTGCCAGCCGTTGGCGGGAGTTAGGAGAGACCCAGTACTTC. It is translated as CASRWRELGETQYF.